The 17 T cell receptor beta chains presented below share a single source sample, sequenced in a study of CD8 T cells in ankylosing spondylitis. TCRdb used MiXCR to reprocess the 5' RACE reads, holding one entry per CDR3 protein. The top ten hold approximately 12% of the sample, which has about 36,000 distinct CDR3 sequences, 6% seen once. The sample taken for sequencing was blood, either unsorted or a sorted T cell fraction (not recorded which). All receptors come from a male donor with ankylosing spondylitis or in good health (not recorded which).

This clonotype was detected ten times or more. CDR3 nucleotides: TGCGCCAGCAGCGAACTAGCGGGAGGGCCCATCGGGGAGCTGTTTTTT. Protein: CASSELAGGPIGELFF. The gene calls are TRBV5-1 and TRBJ2-2; the match to TRBD2 covers 13 bases. CDR3 size: 16 residues. V was pared by 4 bases and J by 7 bases, with 7 bases of the junction left unmatched. Germline values: CDR1 SGHRS, CDR2 YFSETQ.

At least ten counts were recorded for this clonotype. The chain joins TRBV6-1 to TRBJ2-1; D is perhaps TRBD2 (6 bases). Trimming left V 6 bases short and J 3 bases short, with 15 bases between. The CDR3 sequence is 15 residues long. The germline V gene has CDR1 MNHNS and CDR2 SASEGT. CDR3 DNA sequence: TGTGCCAGCAGCCCCCGTGGTAGCGGCTACAATGAGCAGTTCTTC. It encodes CASSPRGSGYNEQFF.

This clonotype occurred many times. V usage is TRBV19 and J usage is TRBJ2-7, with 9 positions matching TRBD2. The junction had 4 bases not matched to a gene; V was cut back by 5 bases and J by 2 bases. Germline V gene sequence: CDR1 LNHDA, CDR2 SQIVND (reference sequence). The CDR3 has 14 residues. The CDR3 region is CASSSTSGPYEQYF. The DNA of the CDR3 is TGTGCCAGTAGTTCGACTAGCGGCCCCTACGAGCAGTACTTC.

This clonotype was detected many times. The CDR3 DNA follows: TGTGCCAGCAGTTCCCACCAGGGGGGTTCCTACAATGAGCAGTTCTTC. This gives the protein CASSSHQGGSYNEQFF. This chain uses TRBV6-5 with TRBJ2-1; maybe TRBD1 (7 bases). There are 16 residues in the CDR3. V was pared by 4 bases and J by 1 base, with 14 bases between. Germline V lookup: CDR1 MNHEY, CDR2 SVGAGI.

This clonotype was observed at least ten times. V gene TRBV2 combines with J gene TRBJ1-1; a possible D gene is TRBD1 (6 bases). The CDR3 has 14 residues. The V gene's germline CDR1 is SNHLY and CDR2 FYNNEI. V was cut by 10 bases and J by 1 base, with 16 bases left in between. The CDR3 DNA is TGTGCCACAGGGGCCGCGAATGAGAACACTGAAGCTTTCTTT. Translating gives CATGAANENTEAFF.

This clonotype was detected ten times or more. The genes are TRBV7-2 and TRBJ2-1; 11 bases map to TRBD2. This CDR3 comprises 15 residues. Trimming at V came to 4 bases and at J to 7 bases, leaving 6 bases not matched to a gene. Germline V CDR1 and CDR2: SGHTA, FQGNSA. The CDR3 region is CASSYHSGGANEQFF. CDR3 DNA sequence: TGTGCCAGCAGCTACCATAGCGGGGGGGCTAATGAGCAGTTCTTC.

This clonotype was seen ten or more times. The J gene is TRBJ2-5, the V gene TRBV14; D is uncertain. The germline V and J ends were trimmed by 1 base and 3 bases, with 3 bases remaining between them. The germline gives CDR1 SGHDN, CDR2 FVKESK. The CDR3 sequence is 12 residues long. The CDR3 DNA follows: TGTGCCAGCAGCCAAGTAAAAGAGACCCAGTACTTC. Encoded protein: CASSQVKETQYF.

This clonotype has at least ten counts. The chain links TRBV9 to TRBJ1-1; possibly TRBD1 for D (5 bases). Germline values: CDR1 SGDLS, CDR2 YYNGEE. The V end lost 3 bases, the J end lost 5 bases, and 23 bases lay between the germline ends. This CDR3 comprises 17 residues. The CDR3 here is CASSARDPASGGTEAFF. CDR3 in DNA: TGTGCCAGCAGCGCCCGGGACCCCGCCTCCGGGGGTACTGAAGCTTTCTTT.

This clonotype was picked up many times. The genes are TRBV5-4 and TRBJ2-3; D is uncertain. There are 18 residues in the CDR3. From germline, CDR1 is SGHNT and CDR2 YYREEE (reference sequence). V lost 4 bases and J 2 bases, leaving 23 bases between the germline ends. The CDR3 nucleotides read TGTGCCAGCAGCCGCCAATTGGGCCCCACCATCCTCACAGATACGCAGTATTTT. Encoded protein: CASSRQLGPTILTDTQYF.

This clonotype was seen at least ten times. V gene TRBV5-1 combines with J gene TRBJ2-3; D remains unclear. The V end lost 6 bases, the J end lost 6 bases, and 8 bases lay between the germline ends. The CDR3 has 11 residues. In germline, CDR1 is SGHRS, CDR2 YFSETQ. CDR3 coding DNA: TGCGCCAGCACCAACCTGGATACGCAGTATTTT. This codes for CASTNLDTQYF.

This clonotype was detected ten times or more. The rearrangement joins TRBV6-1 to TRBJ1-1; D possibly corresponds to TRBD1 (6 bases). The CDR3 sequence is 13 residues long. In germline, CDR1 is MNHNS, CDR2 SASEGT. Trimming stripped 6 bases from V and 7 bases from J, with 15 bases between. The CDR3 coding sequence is TGTGCCAGCAGACGAGGGACACTGAATGAAGCTTTCTTT. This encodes CASRRGTLNEAFF.

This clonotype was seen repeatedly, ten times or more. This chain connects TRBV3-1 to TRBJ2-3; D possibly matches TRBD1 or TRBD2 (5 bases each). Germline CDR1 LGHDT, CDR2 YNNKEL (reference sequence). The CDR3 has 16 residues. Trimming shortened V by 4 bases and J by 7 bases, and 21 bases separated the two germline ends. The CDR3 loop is CASSPEPTGWGNTQYF. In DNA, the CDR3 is TGTGCCAGCAGCCCTGAGCCCACAGGATGGGGGAATACGCAGTATTTT.

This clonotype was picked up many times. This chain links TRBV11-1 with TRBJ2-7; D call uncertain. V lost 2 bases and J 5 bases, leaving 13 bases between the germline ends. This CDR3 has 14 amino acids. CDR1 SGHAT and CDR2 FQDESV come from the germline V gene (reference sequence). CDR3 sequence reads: CASSLWGWRDEQYF. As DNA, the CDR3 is TGTGCCAGCAGCTTATGGGGTTGGCGTGACGAGCAGTACTTC.

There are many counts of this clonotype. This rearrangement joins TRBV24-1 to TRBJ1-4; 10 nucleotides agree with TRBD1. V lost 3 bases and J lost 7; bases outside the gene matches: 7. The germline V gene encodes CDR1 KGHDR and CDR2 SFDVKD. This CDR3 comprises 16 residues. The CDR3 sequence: CATSDPRQGAAEKLFF. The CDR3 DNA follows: TGTGCCACCAGTGATCCGCGACAGGGGGCGGCTGAAAAACTGTTTTTT.

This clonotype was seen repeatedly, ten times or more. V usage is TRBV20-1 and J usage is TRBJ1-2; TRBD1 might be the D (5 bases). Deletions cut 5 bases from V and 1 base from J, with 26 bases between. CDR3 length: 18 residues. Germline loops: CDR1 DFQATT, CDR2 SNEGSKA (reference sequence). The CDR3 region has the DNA TGCAGTGCTGAAAAACCGGGGAGGTTGGGGGGTTTTAACTATGGCTACACCTTC. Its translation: CSAEKPGRLGGFNYGYTF.

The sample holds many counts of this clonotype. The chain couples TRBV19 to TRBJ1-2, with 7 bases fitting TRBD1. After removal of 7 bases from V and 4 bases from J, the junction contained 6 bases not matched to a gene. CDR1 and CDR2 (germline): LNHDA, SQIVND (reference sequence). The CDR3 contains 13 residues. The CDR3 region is CASNRQGSYGYTF. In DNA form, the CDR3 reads TGTGCCAGTAACCGACAGGGATCCTATGGCTACACCTTC.

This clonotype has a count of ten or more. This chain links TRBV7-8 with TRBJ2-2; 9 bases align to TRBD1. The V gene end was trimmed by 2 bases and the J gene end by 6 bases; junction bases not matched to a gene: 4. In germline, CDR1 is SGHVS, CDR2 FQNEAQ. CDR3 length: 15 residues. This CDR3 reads CASSLHRGRSGELFF. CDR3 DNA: TGTGCCAGCAGCTTACACAGGGGGCGGTCCGGGGAGCTGTTTTTT.